Below, one T cell receptor (beta chain) is given with its context. Per the authors' pipeline: Reference gene primer amplification gave estimated nucleated cell counts. Profiling relied on immunoSEQ multiplex PCR, and the TCRdb table lists in-frame clones only, not all of them. V, J and clone size derive from that table, while D and trimming were established from the DNA sequence. The table shows hundreds of thousands of clones, with around 87% occurring only once. These data originate in a study of blood T cell repertoires in COVID-19. Study-wide background: The United States, Italy and Spain provided the acute and convalescent COVID-19 samples. T cells, B-cell-depleted T cells, or PBMCs provided the cDNA or gDNA that served as material.

Trimming removed 2 bases from V and 1 base from J, with 8 bases in between. This CDR3 is built from 14 residues. CDR1 and CDR2 from the germline V gene are SGHTA and FQGTGA. Sequences were obtained from peripheral blood. This clonotype originated in a human donor in a cohort sampled during active COVID-19. The rearrangement joins TRBV7-3 to TRBJ1-1; D possibly corresponds to TRBD1 (5 bases). CDR3 loop: CASSLGAANTEAFF. The CDR3 DNA follows: TGTGCCAGCAGCTTAGGGGCAGCGAACACTGAAGCTTTCTTT.